These T cell receptor beta chains were read from a single sample in a study of blood T cells in healthy people across ages. TCRdb used MiXCR to reprocess the 5' RACE reads, holding one entry per CDR3 protein. The sample includes about 1 million distinct CDR3 sequences, around 43% seen only once; the top ten take 18%. The source material was blood. Receptors were obtained from a woman aged 60 to 75 in good health. The CDR3 runs from the conserved cysteine through the conserved F or W. Each record gives: CDR3 length, V gene, D gene, clone size, J gene, CDR3 DNA, CDR3 protein. D genes are given only for firm matches. Clone size is shown for a subset of rows, as once, few, many or a class of expanded clone.

length: 17
V: TRBV7-6
D: TRBD2
size: few
J: TRBJ2-3
DNA: TGTGCCAGCAGCTTAGCATCCCCTCTAGCGGGACCAGATACGCAGTATTTT
CDR3: CASSLASPLAGPDTQYF

length: 18
V: TRBV6-5
D: .
size: .
J: TRBJ2-1
DNA: TGTGCCAGCAGTTACCCTAGGTTGGGGGCCGGCTCCTACAATGAGCAGTTCTTC
CDR3: CASSYPRLGAGSYNEQFF

length: 15
V: TRBV24-1
D: .
size: few
J: TRBJ2-3
DNA: TGTGCCACCAGTGCCGGAGCTACGCCCGCAGATACGCAGTATTTT
CDR3: CATSAGATPADTQYF

length: 17
V: TRBV6-1
D: TRBD2
size: .
J: TRBJ2-1
DNA: TGTGCCAGCAGACCGGGACTAGCGGGAGGGTCCTACAATGAGCAGTTCTTC
CDR3: CASRPGLAGGSYNEQFF

length: 15
V: TRBV10-3
D: .
size: .
J: TRBJ2-3
DNA: TGTGCCATCACATATCTTAGGGGCGGCACAGATACGCAGTATTTT
CDR3: CAITYLRGGTDTQYF

length: 15
V: TRBV5-1
D: .
size: few
J: TRBJ1-6
DNA: TGCGCCAGCAGCCCGACAGGACCGGGTAATTCACCCCTCCACTTT
CDR3: CASSPTGPGNSPLHF

length: 17
V: TRBV28
D: TRBD2
size: .
J: TRBJ2-2
DNA: TGTGCCAGCAGTTCCCTCGCTAGCGGGAGATTTGTAGGGGAGCTGTTTTTT
CDR3: CASSSLASGRFVGELFF

length: 14
V: TRBV7-9
D: TRBD1
size: few
J: TRBJ2-7
DNA: TGTGCCAGCAGCTACGGACAGGGCGGACGCGAGCAGTACTTC
CDR3: CASSYGQGGREQYF

length: 15
V: TRBV7-6
D: .
size: few
J: TRBJ2-7
DNA: TGTGCCAGCAGCTTCGGGCCATCGGTGGGCTACGAGCAGTACTTC
CDR3: CASSFGPSVGYEQYF

length: 14
V: TRBV29-1
D: .
size: .
J: TRBJ2-7
DNA: TGCAGCGTCGCCGAGCAGGGACTCCGCTACGAGCAGTACTTC
CDR3: CSVAEQGLRYEQYF

length: 18
V: TRBV20-1
D: .
size: .
J: TRBJ1-2
DNA: TGCAGTGCTAGTTCCCCCCGGGCAGGGATCCAAACCGGTTCTGGCTACACCTTC
CDR3: CSASSPRAGIQTGSGYTF

length: 13
V: TRBV27
D: TRBD1
size: few
J: TRBJ2-5
DNA: TGTGCCAGCACAGGGACAGGAGAGGAGACCCAGTACTTC
CDR3: CASTGTGEETQYF

length: 15
V: TRBV5-5
D: TRBD1
size: few
J: TRBJ2-7
DNA: TGTGCCAGCAGCTTGGGCCAGACAGGGTGGTACGAGCAGTACTTC
CDR3: CASSLGQTGWYEQYF

length: 16
V: TRBV6-6
D: TRBD2
size: few
J: TRBJ2-7
DNA: TGTGCCAGCAGTTTACAGACTAGCGGGAATGCCTACGAGCAGTACTTC
CDR3: CASSLQTSGNAYEQYF

length: 13
V: TRBV28
D: TRBD1
size: .
J: TRBJ1-2
DNA: TGTGCCAGTCGGGGGGGACAGGGGGCGGGCTACACCTTC
CDR3: CASRGGQGAGYTF

length: 17
V: TRBV24-1
D: TRBD2
size: few
J: TRBJ2-3
DNA: TGTGCCACCAGTGTGTTGGCTAGCGGGAGGGCCCCAGATACGCAGTATTTT
CDR3: CATSVLASGRAPDTQYF

length: 14
V: TRBV2
D: TRBD2
size: .
J: TRBJ2-2
DNA: TGTGCCAGCAGCTTAGGACTAGCGCTCGGGGAGCTGTTTTTT
CDR3: CASSLGLALGELFF

length: 14
V: TRBV29-1
D: TRBD1
size: few
J: TRBJ2-7
DNA: TGCAGCGTTGTAAGTCGGGACAGAACCTACGAGCAGTACTTC
CDR3: CSVVSRDRTYEQYF

length: 14
V: TRBV12-3/TRBV12-4
D: .
size: few
J: TRBJ2-7
DNA: TGTGCCAGCAGTTTAGCTCCGGGTGTGAACGAGCAGTACTTC
CDR3: CASSLAPGVNEQYF

length: 17
V: TRBV7-3
D: TRBD2
size: .
J: TRBJ2-6
DNA: TGTGCCAGCACCCCGACTAGCGTTAGCTCTGGGGCCAACGTCCTGACTTTC
CDR3: CASTPTSVSSGANVLTF

length: 18
V: TRBV25-1
D: TRBD2
size: .
J: TRBJ2-5
DNA: TGTGCCAGCAGTGAATTGGGGACTAGCGGAATGTACCAAGAGACCCAGTACTTC
CDR3: CASSELGTSGMYQETQYF

length: 14
V: TRBV4-1
D: .
size: .
J: TRBJ2-7
DNA: TGCGCCAGCAGCCAAGGACAGACCTCCTACGAGCAGTACTTC
CDR3: CASSQGQTSYEQYF

length: 15
V: TRBV18
D: TRBD1
size: .
J: TRBJ2-1
DNA: TGTGCCAGCTCCAACGTACAGGGGGCAAGGAATGAGCAGTTCTTC
CDR3: CASSNVQGARNEQFF

length: 14
V: TRBV14
D: .
size: .
J: TRBJ2-1
DNA: TGTGCCAGCAGCCAAGGAATCGTTTACAATGAGCAGTTCTTC
CDR3: CASSQGIVYNEQFF

length: 11
V: TRBV29-1
D: .
size: many
J: TRBJ2-4
DNA: TGCAGCGCCCGGGACAAGACCATTCAGTACTTC
CDR3: CSARDKTIQYF

length: 15
V: TRBV20-1
D: .
size: .
J: TRBJ2-7
DNA: TGCAGCACAAATCCGGGAACGGGTAGCTCCTACGAGCAGTACTTC
CDR3: CSTNPGTGSSYEQYF

length: 15
V: TRBV9
D: TRBD1
size: .
J: TRBJ2-7
DNA: TGTGCCAGCAGCGTATTTGCCGGGACAGGGTACGAGCAGTACTTC
CDR3: CASSVFAGTGYEQYF

length: 13
V: TRBV20-1
D: .
size: .
J: TRBJ1-4
DNA: TGCAGTGCCCAACAATACGGGGACGGAAAACTGTTTTTT
CDR3: CSAQQYGDGKLFF

length: 13
V: TRBV7-2
D: .
size: once
J: TRBJ2-1
DNA: TGTGCCAGCAGATTCACAGGGAGCAGTGAGCAGTTCTTC
CDR3: CASRFTGSSEQFF

length: 14
V: TRBV27
D: .
size: .
J: TRBJ2-7
DNA: TGTGCCAGCAGTTTAGGGCGAGACGACTACGAGCAGTACTTC
CDR3: CASSLGRDDYEQYF

length: 14
V: TRBV4-1
D: TRBD1
size: .
J: TRBJ2-7
DNA: TGCGCCAGCAGCCCCCTCCGGACAGGTTACGAGCAGTACTTC
CDR3: CASSPLRTGYEQYF

length: 14
V: TRBV29-1
D: TRBD1
size: .
J: TRBJ1-1
DNA: TGCAGCGTTGCTGCTGGGACAGGGGGCGGTGAAGCTTTCTTT
CDR3: CSVAAGTGGGEAFF

length: 12
V: TRBV5-1
D: .
size: .
J: TRBJ2-5
DNA: TGCGCCAGCAGCTTCGGGAAAGAGACCCAGTACTTC
CDR3: CASSFGKETQYF

length: 17
V: TRBV27
D: TRBD2
size: few
J: TRBJ2-7
DNA: TGTGCCAGCAGCGGACTAGCGGGACTTGACATCTCCTACGAGCAGTACTTC
CDR3: CASSGLAGLDISYEQYF

length: 14
V: TRBV12-3/TRBV12-4
D: TRBD1
size: many
J: TRBJ2-5
DNA: TGTGCCAGCACCCGGGACAGGGGGCTAGAGACCCAGTACTTC
CDR3: CASTRDRGLETQYF

length: 15
V: TRBV29-1
D: .
size: few
J: TRBJ1-4
DNA: TGCAGCGTTGACGGTAGGGCAGAGGGGAATGAAAAACTGTTTTTT
CDR3: CSVDGRAEGNEKLFF

length: 15
V: TRBV5-5
D: TRBD1
size: .
J: TRBJ2-1
DNA: TGTGCCAGCAGCTTACAACAGGGGACCGCTAATGAGCAGTTCTTC
CDR3: CASSLQQGTANEQFF

length: 14
V: TRBV20-1
D: TRBD1
size: .
J: TRBJ2-3
DNA: TGCAGTGCGATGGGACAGCAGTCCACAGATACGCAGTATTTT
CDR3: CSAMGQQSTDTQYF

length: 14
V: TRBV20-1
D: .
size: few
J: TRBJ1-6
DNA: TGCAGTGCTAGGCAGGGCTCCTATAATTCACCCCTCCACTTT
CDR3: CSARQGSYNSPLHF

length: 15
V: TRBV30
D: .
size: .
J: TRBJ2-2
DNA: TGTGCCTGGAGGTCGACAGGCCGGAACACCGGGGAGCTGTTTTTT
CDR3: CAWRSTGRNTGELFF

length: 13
V: TRBV7-2
D: TRBD1
size: .
J: TRBJ1-2
DNA: TGTGCCAGCAGCAGGGGGCTTAGCTATGGCTACACCTTC
CDR3: CASSRGLSYGYTF

length: 15
V: TRBV12-3/TRBV12-4
D: .
size: .
J: TRBJ2-1
DNA: TGTGCCAGCAGTTTTTTGGGCCTCGCGGGGAATGAGCAGTTCTTC
CDR3: CASSFLGLAGNEQFF

length: 17
V: TRBV20-1
D: TRBD1
size: few
J: TRBJ2-5
DNA: TGCAGTGCTAGTCCCCTCCCGGACAGGGACGTGCAAGAGACCCAGTACTTC
CDR3: CSASPLPDRDVQETQYF

length: 15
V: TRBV7-2
D: .
size: .
J: TRBJ1-1
DNA: TGTGCCAGCAGCTTGAACTGGGGTGGGGACACTGAAGCTTTCTTT
CDR3: CASSLNWGGDTEAFF

length: 11
V: TRBV9
D: .
size: .
J: TRBJ2-3
DNA: TGTGCCAGCAGCGGTAGTCAAGGGCAGTATTTT
CDR3: CASSGSQGQYF

length: 16
V: TRBV7-7
D: .
size: once
J: TRBJ2-2
DNA: TGTGCCAGCACCTTAGGGGGGCAGGGGAACACCGGGGAGCTGTTTTTT
CDR3: CASTLGGQGNTGELFF

length: 16
V: TRBV6-2/TRBV6-3
D: TRBD1
size: .
J: TRBJ1-5
DNA: TGTGCCAGCACCCAATATCAAGGGACAGACAATCAGCCCCAGCATTTT
CDR3: CASTQYQGTDNQPQHF

length: 16
V: TRBV7-3
D: .
size: few
J: TRBJ2-3
DNA: TGTGCCAGCAGCTTAAAGACCTCCGGAGGTCCAGATACGCAGTATTTT
CDR3: CASSLKTSGGPDTQYF

length: 17
V: TRBV6-2/TRBV6-3
D: TRBD2
size: .
J: TRBJ2-7
DNA: TGTGCCAGCAGCTCTAGATCCAGCGGGAGGATTAGCTACGAGCAGTACTTC
CDR3: CASSSRSSGRISYEQYF

length: 17
V: TRBV20-1
D: TRBD2
size: .
J: TRBJ2-5
DNA: TGCAGTGCTAGCCTATGGACTAGCGGGAGGGAGGGAGAGACCCAGTACTTC
CDR3: CSASLWTSGREGETQYF

length: 16
V: TRBV7-8
D: TRBD1
size: .
J: TRBJ2-1
DNA: TGTGCCAGCAGCTTGAGGGACAGGGAGTGGTACAATGAGCAGTTCTTC
CDR3: CASSLRDREWYNEQFF